This is a list of T cell receptor beta chains from one sample in a study of control samples from healthy donors and cancer patients. The assay was immunoSEQ multiplex PCR, and TCRdb's table has in-frame clones only and misses some. The top ten clones hold about 7% of a sample with approximately 30,000 clones, approximately 94% of them seen once. The material sequenced was blood. These receptors came from a man in his sixties in good health. Both conserved end residues are part of each CDR3. The D gene is left open where the match is weak.

cdr3_aa,j_call,v_call,d_call
CASSVQGNQPQHF,TRBJ1-5,TRBV6-5,NA
CASSKFGGGSNTEAFF,TRBJ1-1,TRBV16,NA
CASSQPLQGISREKLFF,TRBJ1-4,TRBV4-2,NA
CASSLVLRITGELFF,TRBJ2-2,TRBV7-2,NA
CASSLGLAGGSEQFF,TRBJ2-1,TRBV5-4,TRBD2
CASSPGTAGRAFF,TRBJ1-1,TRBV18,TRBD1
CASSPTTPGELFF,TRBJ2-2,TRBV18,NA
CAWSLGGNYGYTF,TRBJ1-2,TRBV30,NA
CASSPVWGELFF,TRBJ2-2,TRBV7-2,NA
CASSEESTGHGYTF,TRBJ1-2,TRBV2,TRBD1
CASSLTGRNSPLHF,TRBJ1-6,TRBV7-6,TRBD1
CASSFGAWDQPQHF,TRBJ1-5,TRBV5-5,NA
CASRTRGQTLEAFF,TRBJ1-1,TRBV23-1,TRBD1
CASSKTDTQYF,TRBJ2-3,TRBV3-1/TRBV3-2,NA
CASSQGFCYGYTF,TRBJ1-2,TRBV14,NA
CASSRWGQGGSSYNEQFF,TRBJ2-1,TRBV27,TRBD1
CASSLRGGEQFF,TRBJ2-1,TRBV3-1/TRBV3-2,NA
CASSSTPSGYNEQFF,TRBJ2-1,TRBV7-9,NA
CASSQAGGPHEQYF,TRBJ2-7,TRBV4-3,TRBD2
CASSPKTGGTEAFF,TRBJ1-1,TRBV19,TRBD1
CASSSRLAASTDTQYF,TRBJ2-3,TRBV25-1,TRBD2
CASIAGLQETQYF,TRBJ2-5,TRBV18,TRBD2
CASSLDLGSYNEQFF,TRBJ2-1,TRBV7-8,NA
CASSLVEGPYEQYF,TRBJ2-7,TRBV7-2,NA
CASTFWMGGLSSGANVLTF,TRBJ2-6,TRBV7-2,TRBD2
CASSFGTANSPLHF,TRBJ1-6,TRBV6-5,TRBD1
CASSYPWTNRDTEAFF,TRBJ1-1,TRBV6-6,NA
CASSQDRAGITIYF,TRBJ1-3,TRBV4-3,NA
CASSMGERGTNEQFF,TRBJ2-1,TRBV19,TRBD2
CASSLGQGGEQFF,TRBJ2-1,TRBV3-1/TRBV3-2,TRBD1
CASSLSLRAGGPGDEQYF,TRBJ2-7,TRBV4-2,TRBD2
CASRDQGAKDYGYTF,TRBJ1-2,TRBV25-1,TRBD1